A selection of T cell receptor beta chains follows, all from one sample in a study of T-cell memory formation after mild COVID-19. MiXCR, applied by TCRdb to the 5' RACE reads, yields one record per CDR3 protein. The data show about 540,000 distinct CDR3 sequences, roughly 20% seen once. Sequencing was carried out using PBMCs or a T cell subset sorted from them (not recorded which). The receptors stem from an adult woman who had mild COVID-19 (a few samples of this study predate the infection). Cell type and time point are not known. CDR3s include the opening cysteine and the closing phenylalanine or tryptophan. D genes are given only for firm matches. Some rows have no size entry. The others give once, few or many, or a class for an expanded clone.

J gene: TRBJ1-2
V gene: TRBV6-5
D gene: NA
clone size: NA
CDR3 protein: CASSFGQTYGYTF
CDR3 DNA: TGTGCCAGCAGCTTCGGACAGACCTATGGCTACACCTTC

J gene: TRBJ2-5
V gene: TRBV6-2/TRBV6-3
D gene: NA
clone size: few
CDR3 protein: CASSVRAETQYF
CDR3 DNA: TGTGCCAGCAGCGTTCGGGCCGAGACCCAGTACTTC

J gene: TRBJ2-7
V gene: TRBV20-1
D gene: NA
clone size: few
CDR3 protein: CSARGPGRYEQYF
CDR3 DNA: TGCAGTGCTAGGGGCCCGGGGCGGTACGAGCAGTACTTC

J gene: TRBJ2-3
V gene: TRBV4-1
D gene: NA
clone size: NA
CDR3 protein: CASSWGSTDTQYF
CDR3 DNA: TGCGCCAGCAGCTGGGGGTCCACAGATACGCAGTATTTT

J gene: TRBJ2-4
V gene: TRBV2
D gene: NA
clone size: few
CDR3 protein: CASSDLDVQYF
CDR3 DNA: TGTGCCAGCAGTGATCTGGACGTTCAGTACTTC

J gene: TRBJ2-1
V gene: TRBV6-1
D gene: NA
clone size: few
CDR3 protein: CASSEAQLAINEQFF
CDR3 DNA: TGTGCCAGCAGTGAAGCGCAACTAGCTATCAATGAGCAGTTCTTC

J gene: TRBJ1-1
V gene: TRBV3-1
D gene: TRBD1
clone size: NA
CDR3 protein: CASSRTGGAVNTEAFF
CDR3 DNA: TGTGCCAGCAGCCGGACAGGGGGCGCGGTGAACACTGAAGCTTTCTTT

J gene: TRBJ2-1
V gene: TRBV7-3
D gene: NA
clone size: NA
CDR3 protein: CASNTLGGSSYNEQFF
CDR3 DNA: TGTGCCAGCAACACCCTGGGGGGAAGCTCCTACAATGAGCAGTTCTTC

J gene: TRBJ2-5
V gene: TRBV5-4
D gene: NA
clone size: NA
CDR3 protein: CASSTDSQETQYF
CDR3 DNA: TGTGCCAGCAGCACGGACAGTCAAGAGACCCAGTACTTC

J gene: TRBJ1-5
V gene: TRBV12-3/TRBV12-4
D gene: NA
clone size: NA
CDR3 protein: CASSQDGRGNQPQHF
CDR3 DNA: TGTGCCAGCAGTCAGGACGGTCGGGGAAATCAGCCCCAGCATTTT

J gene: TRBJ1-5
V gene: TRBV7-6
D gene: TRBD1
clone size: NA
CDR3 protein: CASSLESGTGIPWSNQPQHF
CDR3 DNA: TGTGCCAGCAGCTTAGAGTCCGGGACAGGGATTCCCTGGAGCAATCAGCCCCAGCATTTT

J gene: TRBJ1-1
V gene: TRBV12-3/TRBV12-4
D gene: NA
clone size: few
CDR3 protein: CASSFVEVTEAFF
CDR3 DNA: TGTGCCAGCAGTTTTGTCGAGGTAACTGAAGCTTTCTTT

J gene: TRBJ2-3
V gene: TRBV19
D gene: TRBD2
clone size: NA
CDR3 protein: CASSIVAGGTDTQYF
CDR3 DNA: TGTGCCAGTAGTATAGTAGCGGGAGGGACAGATACGCAGTATTTT

J gene: TRBJ2-5
V gene: TRBV20-1
D gene: TRBD2
clone size: NA
CDR3 protein: CSARGGLAGQETQYF
CDR3 DNA: TGCAGTGCTAGAGGCGGACTAGCGGGTCAAGAGACCCAGTACTTC

J gene: TRBJ1-4
V gene: TRBV29-1
D gene: NA
clone size: many
CDR3 protein: CSVDTPGDFGKLFF
CDR3 DNA: TGCAGCGTTGATACGCCCGGGGATTTCGGAAAACTGTTTTTT

J gene: TRBJ1-1
V gene: TRBV10-3
D gene: NA
clone size: NA
CDR3 protein: CAIEDRGSTEAFF
CDR3 DNA: TGTGCCATCGAGGACCGGGGCAGCACTGAAGCTTTCTTT

J gene: TRBJ2-1
V gene: TRBV18
D gene: TRBD1
clone size: few
CDR3 protein: CASSPRLTGTGTYNEQFF
CDR3 DNA: TGTGCCAGCTCACCGCGCTTAACCGGGACAGGTACCTACAATGAGCAGTTCTTC

J gene: TRBJ2-7
V gene: TRBV12-3/TRBV12-4
D gene: TRBD1
clone size: NA
CDR3 protein: CASSTTGYLPPYEQYF
CDR3 DNA: TGTGCCAGCAGTACGACAGGGTACTTACCCCCCTACGAGCAGTACTTC

J gene: TRBJ2-7
V gene: TRBV5-4
D gene: NA
clone size: many
CDR3 protein: CASSLDVMAGDYEQYF
CDR3 DNA: TGTGCCAGCAGCTTGGATGTCATGGCAGGCGATTACGAGCAGTACTTC

J gene: TRBJ2-1
V gene: TRBV9
D gene: TRBD1
clone size: few
CDR3 protein: CASSVLGQGVDEQFF
CDR3 DNA: TGTGCCAGCAGCGTGTTAGGACAGGGGGTAGATGAGCAGTTCTTC

J gene: TRBJ1-1
V gene: TRBV29-1
D gene: NA
clone size: NA
CDR3 protein: CSVDHGANTEAFF
CDR3 DNA: TGCAGCGTTGATCATGGGGCGAACACTGAAGCTTTCTTT

J gene: TRBJ2-1
V gene: TRBV7-8
D gene: NA
clone size: few
CDR3 protein: CASTLGNEQFF
CDR3 DNA: TGTGCCAGCACCTTGGGGAATGAGCAGTTCTTC

J gene: TRBJ2-3
V gene: TRBV7-8
D gene: TRBD2
clone size: NA
CDR3 protein: CASSLVRPSGGRDTQYF
CDR3 DNA: TGTGCCAGCAGCTTAGTCCGACCTAGCGGGGGGCGAGATACGCAGTATTTT

J gene: TRBJ1-1
V gene: TRBV4-3
D gene: NA
clone size: NA
CDR3 protein: CASSQDPEGANTEAFF
CDR3 DNA: TGCGCCAGCAGCCAAGATCCAGAAGGGGCCAACACTGAAGCTTTCTTT

J gene: TRBJ2-7
V gene: TRBV2
D gene: TRBD1
clone size: once
CDR3 protein: CASSGGTGVQYF
CDR3 DNA: TGTGCCAGCAGTGGCGGGACAGGGGTGCAGTACTTC

J gene: TRBJ2-7
V gene: TRBV5-6
D gene: TRBD2
clone size: few
CDR3 protein: CASSFQTSGDSYEQYF
CDR3 DNA: TGTGCCAGCAGCTTTCAAACTAGCGGGGATTCCTACGAGCAGTACTTC

J gene: TRBJ2-1
V gene: TRBV7-3
D gene: TRBD2
clone size: NA
CDR3 protein: CASSLGLTSYNEQFF
CDR3 DNA: TGTGCCAGCAGCTTGGGACTAACCTCCTACAATGAGCAGTTCTTC

J gene: TRBJ1-1
V gene: TRBV12-3/TRBV12-4
D gene: NA
clone size: many
CDR3 protein: CASSLVQGDTEAFF
CDR3 DNA: TGTGCCAGCAGTTTAGTACAGGGAGACACTGAAGCTTTCTTT

J gene: TRBJ1-6
V gene: TRBV19
D gene: TRBD1
clone size: NA
CDR3 protein: CASSMRDRTNSPLHF
CDR3 DNA: TGTGCCAGTAGTATGAGGGACAGGACTAATTCACCCCTCCACTTT

J gene: TRBJ2-1
V gene: TRBV7-8
D gene: TRBD2
clone size: NA
CDR3 protein: CASSSVAGGFFDEQFF
CDR3 DNA: TGTGCCAGCAGCTCCGTAGCGGGGGGGTTTTTCGATGAGCAGTTCTTC

J gene: TRBJ2-1
V gene: TRBV24-1
D gene: TRBD2
clone size: many
CDR3 protein: CATSDTGRAKEQFF
CDR3 DNA: TGTGCCACCAGTGATACCGGGAGGGCCAAGGAGCAGTTCTTC

J gene: TRBJ2-7
V gene: TRBV19
D gene: TRBD1
clone size: few
CDR3 protein: CASSTPRTGGDEQYF
CDR3 DNA: TGTGCCAGTAGTACCCCTCGGACAGGGGGCGACGAGCAGTACTTC

J gene: TRBJ2-3
V gene: TRBV14
D gene: TRBD2
clone size: few
CDR3 protein: CASSQARLAGADTQYF
CDR3 DNA: TGTGCCAGCAGCCAAGCGAGACTAGCGGGAGCCGATACGCAGTATTTT

J gene: TRBJ2-6
V gene: TRBV7-9
D gene: NA
clone size: many
CDR3 protein: CASSFNREPRSGANVLTF
CDR3 DNA: TGTGCCAGCAGCTTTAACCGGGAGCCCCGCTCTGGGGCCAACGTCCTGACTTTC

J gene: TRBJ1-4
V gene: TRBV6-5
D gene: NA
clone size: few
CDR3 protein: CASRGLTVRDEKLFF
CDR3 DNA: TGTGCCAGCAGGGGACTGACAGTCAGGGATGAAAAACTGTTTTTT

J gene: TRBJ1-2
V gene: TRBV30
D gene: NA
clone size: NA
CDR3 protein: CAWSVWGGYTF
CDR3 DNA: TGTGCCTGGAGTGTATGGGGCGGCTACACCTTC

J gene: TRBJ2-3
V gene: TRBV20-1
D gene: TRBD2
clone size: NA
CDR3 protein: CSARAPGLAATDTQYF
CDR3 DNA: TGCAGTGCTAGAGCACCGGGACTAGCGGCCACAGATACGCAGTATTTT

J gene: TRBJ2-5
V gene: TRBV7-9
D gene: NA
clone size: few
CDR3 protein: CASSLLQGIETQYF
CDR3 DNA: TGTGCCAGCAGCTTATTACAGGGTATCGAGACCCAGTACTTC

J gene: TRBJ1-5
V gene: TRBV6-5
D gene: NA
clone size: NA
CDR3 protein: CASSYDVGKPQHF
CDR3 DNA: TGTGCCAGCAGTTACGATGTGGGGAAGCCCCAGCATTTT

J gene: TRBJ2-2
V gene: TRBV7-8
D gene: TRBD2
clone size: NA
CDR3 protein: CASSLGLEGTGELFF
CDR3 DNA: TGTGCCAGCAGCCTTGGACTAGAGGGCACCGGGGAGCTGTTTTTT

J gene: TRBJ2-2
V gene: TRBV10-3
D gene: TRBD2
clone size: NA
CDR3 protein: CAISAASGGPNTGELFF
CDR3 DNA: TGTGCCATCAGTGCGGCTAGCGGGGGACCGAACACCGGGGAGCTGTTTTTT

J gene: TRBJ1-1
V gene: TRBV29-1
D gene: NA
clone size: few
CDR3 protein: CSVGLGNTEAFF
CDR3 DNA: TGCAGCGTTGGGTTGGGTAACACTGAAGCTTTCTTT

J gene: TRBJ1-6
V gene: TRBV6-5
D gene: NA
clone size: few
CDR3 protein: CASSYVRSSYNSPLHF
CDR3 DNA: TGTGCCAGCAGTTACGTCCGCAGCTCCTATAATTCACCCCTCCACTTT

J gene: TRBJ2-5
V gene: TRBV27
D gene: TRBD1
clone size: NA
CDR3 protein: CASSVQGALKTQYF
CDR3 DNA: TGTGCCAGCAGCGTACAGGGGGCCCTTAAGACCCAGTACTTC

J gene: TRBJ2-7
V gene: TRBV5-1
D gene: NA
clone size: many
CDR3 protein: CASSQKNGPYEQYF
CDR3 DNA: TGCGCCAGCAGTCAAAAAAATGGACCTTACGAGCAGTACTTC

J gene: TRBJ1-2
V gene: TRBV7-9
D gene: NA
clone size: NA
CDR3 protein: CASSLGEEYGYTF
CDR3 DNA: TGTGCCAGCAGCTTAGGGGAAGAGTATGGCTACACCTTC

J gene: TRBJ2-7
V gene: TRBV29-1
D gene: NA
clone size: NA
CDR3 protein: CSVTGTASSYEQYF
CDR3 DNA: TGCAGCGTTACCGGGACCGCGAGCTCCTACGAGCAGTACTTC

J gene: TRBJ2-2
V gene: TRBV6-2/TRBV6-3
D gene: NA
clone size: few
CDR3 protein: CASSYRKNTGELFF
CDR3 DNA: TGTGCCAGCAGTTACAGAAAGAACACCGGGGAGCTGTTTTTT

J gene: TRBJ2-1
V gene: TRBV7-7
D gene: NA
clone size: NA
CDR3 protein: CASSLGLPPNEQFF
CDR3 DNA: TGTGCTAGCAGCTTAGGACTACCCCCAAATGAGCAGTTCTTC

J gene: TRBJ1-2
V gene: TRBV29-1
D gene: NA
clone size: few
CDR3 protein: CSVERESGYTF
CDR3 DNA: TGCAGCGTTGAGAGGGAGAGTGGCTACACCTTC

J gene: TRBJ2-5
V gene: TRBV7-9
D gene: NA
clone size: many
CDR3 protein: CASSSEGRTKETQYF
CDR3 DNA: TGTGCCAGCAGCTCAGAGGGACGGACTAAAGAGACCCAGTACTTC

J gene: TRBJ2-3
V gene: TRBV20-1
D gene: TRBD2
clone size: NA
CDR3 protein: CSAADSGRGMDTQYF
CDR3 DNA: TGCAGTGCAGCCGATAGCGGGAGGGGTATGGATACGCAGTATTTT

J gene: TRBJ2-7
V gene: TRBV18
D gene: TRBD1
clone size: many
CDR3 protein: CASSPGQGSSYEQYF
CDR3 DNA: TGTGCCAGCTCACCGGGACAGGGAAGCTCCTACGAGCAGTACTTC